What follows are 23 T cell receptor beta chains derived from one specimen sequenced in a study of cytomegalovirus exposure and HLA in healthy donors. PCR was performed using 60 Vbeta and 13 Jbeta primers. Clones were sequenced by immunoSEQ multiplex PCR, and TCRdb holds only the in-frame ones, with some missing. The listing contains 200,000 to 250,000 clones. The sample was PBMCs. These TCRs come from a girl aged 2 to 9 in good health and CMV-seropositive.

The gene calls are TRBV4-2 and TRBJ1-1; 7 bases agree with TRBD1. The junction had 2 bases not matched to a gene; V was cut back by 3 bases and J by 7 bases. Germline loops: CDR1 LGHNA, CDR2 YNFKEQ. The CDR3 length is 12 residues. DNA of the CDR3: TGTGCCAGCAGCCAGGGACAGCTTGAAGCTTTCTTT. Translating it yields CASSQGQLEAFF.

The V and J genes are TRBV18 and TRBJ1-2, with a weak D call TRBD1 (5 bases). The CDR3 is 17 amino acids. V lost 2 bases and J lost 1, with 17 bases in between. The V gene's germline CDR1 is KGHSH and CDR2 LQKENI. For the CDR3, the DNA is TGTGCCAGCTCACCAAGGGGATTGGACGGTATTAACTATGGCTACACCTTC. Its protein is CASSPRGLDGINYGYTF.

The gene calls are TRBV29-1 and TRBJ2-5; 11 bases map to TRBD2. This CDR3 is 17 amino acids long. The V gene's germline CDR1 is SQVTM and CDR2 ANQGSEA. V dropped 4 bases and J dropped 2; count of bases not matched to a gene: 12. In DNA form, the CDR3 reads TGCAGCGTTGCAATTCCTACTAGCGGGAGAGCTCAAGAGACCCAGTACTTC. Translating gives CSVAIPTSGRAQETQYF.

The J gene is TRBJ2-7, the V gene TRBV27; 8 bases align to TRBD1. V was pared by 8 bases and J by 5 bases, with 8 bases of the junction left unmatched. The CDR3 is 13 residues long. Germline V lookup: CDR1 MNHEY, CDR2 SMNVEV (reference sequence). As DNA, the CDR3 is TGTGCCAGCGCCCCGACAGGGGCGAACGAGCAGTACTTC. Translated: CASAPTGANEQYF.

The chain carries TRBV28 and TRBJ1-2; unclear D gene. The CDR3 covers 13 residues. The V gene lost 6 bases and the J gene lost 2 bases, with 10 bases spanning the gap. CDR1 and CDR2 (germline): MDHEN, SYDVKM. For the CDR3, the DNA is TGTGCCAGCAGCCACAGTTACAACTATGGCTACACCTTC. Amino acids: CASSHSYNYGYTF.

The chain has TRBV5-4 and TRBJ1-2; TRBD1 matches at 7 bases. This CDR3 is 17 amino acids long. The junction had 17 bases not matched to a gene; V was cut back by 5 bases and J by 4 bases. The germline V gene has CDR1 SGHNT and CDR2 YYREEE (reference sequence). The CDR3 is CASRPDRVRQFLYGYTF. The CDR3 nucleotides are TGTGCCAGCAGACCAGACAGGGTCCGCCAGTTCCTCTATGGCTACACCTTC.

CDR3: CASRTRPGVGTGELFF. The CDR3 DNA follows: TGTGCCAGCAGAACCCGGCCAGGGGTTGGCACCGGGGAGCTGTTTTTT. V is TRBV2 and J is TRBJ2-2, with TRBD1 as a possible D gene (6 bases). V lost 6 bases and J lost 4, with 18 bases in between. The length of the CDR3 is 16 residues. Germline V CDR1 and CDR2: SNHLY, FYNNEI.

J is TRBJ1-2 and V is TRBV13, with 8 positions matching TRBD1. This CDR3 is 15 amino acids long. J was trimmed by 7 bases and V by 8 bases; bases with no gene match: 15. Germline V CDR1 and CDR2: PRHDT, FYEKMQ (reference sequence). The CDR3 nucleotides read TGTGCCAGCTCAAATTGGACAGGGTGGTTTCTTGGCTACACCTTC. This gives the protein CASSNWTGWFLGYTF.

For this clone: Other nucleotide sequences in the sample specify the same CDR3. The chain links TRBV9 to TRBJ2-7; 7 nucleotides match TRBD2. Germline V gene sequence: CDR1 SGDLS, CDR2 YYNGEE. J was trimmed by 1 base and V by 0 bases; bases with no gene match: 4. CDR3 size: 15 residues. DNA for the CDR3: TGTGCCAGCAGCGTAGGTTCTAGCGGTTCCTACGAGCAGTACTTC. Translated, it gives CASSVGSSGSYEQYF.

This chain's CDR3 is CASSLGSSGSIGELFF. CDR3 DNA: TGTGCCAGCAGCTTAGGGAGTAGCGGGAGTATCGGGGAGCTGTTTTTT. V usage is TRBV7-6 and J usage is TRBJ2-2; 9 bases map to TRBD2. In germline, CDR1 is SGHVS, CDR2 FNYEAQ. The CDR3 is made up of 16 amino acids. V shed 1 base and J 7 bases; nucleotides not matched to a gene: 7.

V usage is TRBV13 and J usage is TRBJ2-3, with D perhaps TRBD2 (6 bases). Germline values: CDR1 PRHDT, CDR2 FYEKMQ (reference sequence). With 4 bases removed from V and 5 bases from J, the gap between germline ends came to 13 bases. This CDR3 contains 14 residues. CDR3 sequence reads: CASSSPHSGDTQYF. CDR3 DNA: TGTGCCAGCAGCTCTCCCCATAGCGGAGATACGCAGTATTTT.

The CDR3 loop is CSVGLALVGAFF. CDR3 DNA sequence: TGCAGCGTTGGTCTTGCCCTAGTCGGAGCTTTCTTT. The chain couples TRBV29-1 to TRBJ1-1; D is uncertain. There are 12 residues in the CDR3. CDR1 is SQVTM and CDR2 is ANQGSEA in the germline V gene. The V end lost 4 bases, the J end lost 10 bases, and 16 bases lay between the germline ends.

This chain joins TRBV7-9 and TRBJ2-1; 7 bases match TRBD2. Per the germline V gene, CDR1 is SEHNR and CDR2 is FQNEAQ (reference sequence). Trimming removed 0 bases from V and 13 bases from J; junction bases left unmatched: 9. The CDR3 is 14 amino acids. CDR3 sequence (DNA): TGTGCCAGCAGCTTAGCTTCGGGACTACCTCTCCAGTTCTTC. It is translated as CASSLASGLPLQFF.

The V gene is TRBV4-2, the J gene TRBJ2-7; 7 bases match TRBD1. Trimming took 0 bases from V and 2 from J; bases not matched to a gene: 16. CDR3 length equals 19 residues. CDR1 LGHNA and CDR2 YNFKEQ come from the germline V gene. CDR3: CASSQDPHRGTATTYEQYF. CDR3 DNA sequence: TGTGCCAGCAGCCAAGATCCGCACAGGGGAACGGCAACAACCTACGAGCAGTACTTC.

The chain couples TRBV10-2 to TRBJ2-7; 11 bases map to TRBD2. Germline lookup yields CDR1 WSHSY and CDR2 SAAADI. V shed 3 bases, J shed 3 bases, and the junction held 4 bases outside the gene matches. The CDR3 consists of 15 residues. The CDR3 spells CASSEVGTSGYEQYF. The CDR3 region has the DNA TGCGCCAGCAGTGAAGTAGGGACTAGCGGCTACGAGCAGTACTTC.

V usage is TRBV28 and J usage is TRBJ1-3; no clear D gene. Trimming cost V 4 bases and J 0 bases, with 7 bases left between them. Per the germline V gene, CDR1 is MDHEN and CDR2 is SYDVKM. The CDR3 has 14 residues. CDR3 loop: CASSSSGSGNTIYF. The CDR3 coding sequence is TGTGCCAGCAGTTCGTCAGGCTCTGGAAACACCATATATTTT.

The chain employs TRBV10-1 and TRBJ2-2; 10 bases line up with TRBD1. The CDR3 is 14 residues long. Per germline, CDR1 WNHNN and CDR2 SYGVQD (reference sequence). V lost 4 bases to trimming and J lost 10 bases; unmatched junction nucleotides: 6. CDR3 nucleotides: TGCGCCAGCAGTGGGGACAGGGGTGCGCAGGAGCTGTTTTTT. It is translated as CASSGDRGAQELFF.

This chain uses TRBV4-1 with TRBJ1-1, with D tentatively TRBD1 (6 bases). The V end lost 3 bases, the J end lost 2 bases, and 10 bases lay between the germline ends. The germline CDR1 and CDR2 sequences are MGHRA and YSYEKL. This CDR3 region has 14 residues. The CDR3 region has the DNA TGCGCCAGCAGCCACCCGACAGGTAACACTGAAGCTTTCTTT. It yields the protein CASSHPTGNTEAFF.

The chain joins TRBV7-9 to TRBJ2-1; 14 nucleotides match TRBD2. After removal of 5 bases from V and 9 bases from J, the junction contained 6 bases not matched to a gene. The CDR3 has 15 amino acids. Germline CDR1 SEHNR, CDR2 FQNEAQ (reference sequence). Written as DNA, the CDR3 is TGTGCCAGCAGCCCGACTAGCGGGAGGGGCGGTGAGCAGTTCTTC. As protein: CASSPTSGRGGEQFF.

This chain connects TRBV6-1 to TRBJ2-7; D remains ambiguous. The CDR3 spans 15 residues. The germline V and J ends were trimmed by 8 bases and 0 bases, with 17 bases remaining between them. Germline CDR1 and CDR2: MNHNS and SASEGT. The CDR3 DNA reads as TGTGCCAGCGCTGAAGAGCCCACCGCCTCCTACGAGCAGTACTTC. Translation gives CASAEEPTASYEQYF.

The rearrangement joins TRBV10-3 to TRBJ1-5, with a possible D match to TRBD1 (5 bases). The CDR3 is made up of 18 amino acids. Trimming removed 0 bases at V and 6 bases at J, with 21 bases between. Per germline, CDR1 ENHRY and CDR2 SYGVKD. The CDR3 nucleotides are TGTGCCATCAGTGAGTCTAGTATGGGGCTACTGCAGGGTCAGCCCCAGCATTTT. Its protein product is CAISESSMGLLQGQPQHF.

The chain couples TRBV28 to TRBJ1-1; 8 nucleotides match TRBD1. Unmatched junction bases numbered 4, after V lost 3 bases and J lost 1 base. This CDR3 is built from 15 residues. Germline CDR1 reads MDHEN; CDR2 reads SYDVKM. The CDR3: CASSFRGQANTEAFF. CDR3 nucleotide sequence: TGTGCCAGCAGTTTCCGGGGACAGGCGAACACTGAAGCTTTCTTT. The full variable domain, rest sourced from reference TRBV28 and TRBJ1-1, is DVKVTQSSRYLVKRTGEKVFLECVQDMDHENMFWYRQDPGLGLRLIYFSYDVKMKEKGDIPEGYSVSREKKERFSLILESASTNQTSMYLCASSFRGQANTEAFFGQGTRLTVV.

The chain has TRBV30 and TRBJ1-1; D unclear. The V end was cut by 8 bases, the J end by 1 base, with 14 bases between. The CDR3 runs 13 residues. The germline gives CDR1 GTSNPN, CDR2 SVGIG (reference sequence). The CDR3 reads CARRSAGNTEAFF. The DNA for the CDR3 is TGTGCCCGGCGGTCAGCGGGGAACACTGAAGCTTTCTTT.